This is a list of T cell receptor beta chains from one sample in a study of cytomegalovirus exposure and HLA in healthy donors. The protocol was immunoSEQ multiplex PCR, while the TCRdb copy is restricted to in-frame clones and leaves out a portion. The data hold 160,000 or so clones, with 88% observed a single time. What was sequenced was PBMCs. These receptors all come from a man between 18 and 29 years old in good health and CMV-seronegative. Both conserved end residues are part of each CDR3. The order of the fields is V gene, J gene, D gene, clone size, CDR3 protein, CDR3 DNA. The D gene is left open where the match is weak. Expanded clones get a size class; other rows say once, few or many, or leave the size out.

v_call: TRBV7-8
j_call: TRBJ1-3
d_call: TRBD1
clone_size: -
cdr3_aa: CASSLGTGRNTIYF
cdr3_nt: TGTGCCAGCAGCTTAGGGACAGGGAGAAACACCATATATTTT

v_call: TRBV6-5
j_call: TRBJ1-5
d_call: -
clone_size: -
cdr3_aa: CASSYSRGPQPQHF
cdr3_nt: TGTGCCAGCAGTTACTCCAGGGGACCCCAGCCCCAGCATTTT

v_call: TRBV10-3
j_call: TRBJ1-1
d_call: -
clone_size: once
cdr3_aa: CATSQGRDTEAFF
cdr3_nt: TGTGCCACTTCTCAGGGTAGGGACACTGAAGCTTTCTTT

v_call: TRBV6-6
j_call: TRBJ2-1
d_call: -
clone_size: -
cdr3_aa: CASSFASMEQFF
cdr3_nt: TGTGCCAGCAGTTTCGCGTCTATGGAGCAGTTCTTC

v_call: TRBV10-1
j_call: TRBJ1-1
d_call: TRBD1
clone_size: once
cdr3_aa: CASSAGGATEAFF
cdr3_nt: TGCGCCAGCAGCGCAGGGGGTGCCACTGAAGCTTTCTTT

v_call: TRBV18
j_call: TRBJ2-5
d_call: TRBD2
clone_size: -
cdr3_aa: CASSPSLGNSKSTSGNETQYF
cdr3_nt: TGTGCCAGCTCACCAAGTTTGGGGAACAGTAAGTCGACTAGCGGGAATGAGACCCAGTACTTC

v_call: TRBV7-9
j_call: TRBJ2-7
d_call: -
clone_size: -
cdr3_aa: CASSLISDYEQYF
cdr3_nt: TGTGCCAGCAGCTTAATTTCAGACTACGAGCAGTACTTC

v_call: TRBV27
j_call: TRBJ1-1
d_call: -
clone_size: -
cdr3_aa: CASSSMGGENTEAFF
cdr3_nt: TGTGCCAGCAGCAGCATGGGGGGGGAGAACACTGAAGCTTTCTTT

v_call: TRBV5-1
j_call: TRBJ2-3
d_call: TRBD2
clone_size: -
cdr3_aa: CASSPWASGYRTDTQYF
cdr3_nt: TGCGCCAGCAGCCCCTGGGCTAGCGGTTACCGCACAGATACGCAGTATTTT

v_call: TRBV2
j_call: TRBJ2-5
d_call: TRBD2
clone_size: once
cdr3_aa: CASRVAGGPSRETQYF
cdr3_nt: TGTGCCAGCAGGGTAGCGGGGGGGCCGAGTCGAGAGACCCAGTACTTC

v_call: TRBV6-5
j_call: TRBJ2-7
d_call: TRBD2
clone_size: -
cdr3_aa: CASSQPGLAGYEQYF
cdr3_nt: TGTGCCAGCAGTCAACCCGGACTAGCGGGCTACGAGCAGTACTTC

v_call: TRBV10-3
j_call: TRBJ2-1
d_call: TRBD1
clone_size: once
cdr3_aa: CAISESRGHYNEQFF
cdr3_nt: TGTGCCATCAGTGAGTCGAGGGGGCATTACAATGAGCAGTTCTTC

v_call: TRBV5-1
j_call: TRBJ2-1
d_call: TRBD2
clone_size: -
cdr3_aa: CASGHGGRARDEQFF
cdr3_nt: TGCGCCAGCGGGCACGGCGGGAGGGCCAGGGATGAGCAGTTCTTC

v_call: TRBV27
j_call: TRBJ2-4
d_call: -
clone_size: -
cdr3_aa: CASSLSPFSEVGSQNIQYF
cdr3_nt: TGTGCCAGCAGTTTATCGCCCTTTTCGGAGGTTGGGAGTCAAAACATTCAGTACTTC

v_call: TRBV27
j_call: TRBJ2-5
d_call: TRBD1
clone_size: -
cdr3_aa: CASSPTGGLGETQYF
cdr3_nt: TGTGCCAGCAGTCCAACAGGGGGACTGGGAGAGACCCAGTACTTC

v_call: TRBV5-8
j_call: TRBJ2-5
d_call: -
clone_size: -
cdr3_aa: CASSLEVQETQYF
cdr3_nt: TGTGCCAGCAGTCTGGAGGTACAAGAGACCCAGTACTTC

v_call: TRBV5-4
j_call: TRBJ2-7
d_call: -
clone_size: once
cdr3_aa: CASSLVSAYEQYF
cdr3_nt: TGTGCCAGCAGCTTGGTCAGTGCCTACGAGCAGTACTTC